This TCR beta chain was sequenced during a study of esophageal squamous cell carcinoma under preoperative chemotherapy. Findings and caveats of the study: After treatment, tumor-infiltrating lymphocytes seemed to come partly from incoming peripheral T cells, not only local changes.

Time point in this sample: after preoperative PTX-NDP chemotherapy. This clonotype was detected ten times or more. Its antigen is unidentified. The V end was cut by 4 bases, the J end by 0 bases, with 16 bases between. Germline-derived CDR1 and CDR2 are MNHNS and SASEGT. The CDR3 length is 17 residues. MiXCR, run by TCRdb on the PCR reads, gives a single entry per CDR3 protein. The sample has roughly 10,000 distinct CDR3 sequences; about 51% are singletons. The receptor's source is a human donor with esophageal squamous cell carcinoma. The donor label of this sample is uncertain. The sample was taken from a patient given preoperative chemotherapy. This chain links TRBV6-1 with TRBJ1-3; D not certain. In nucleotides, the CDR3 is TGTGCCAGCAGTGCCTCCACCATCAACTACTCTGGAAACACCATATATTTT. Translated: CASSASTINYSGNTIYF.